These T cell receptor beta chains were read from a single sample in a study of blood T cell repertoires in COVID-19. Here immunoSEQ multiplex PCR was the method, and the copy in TCRdb shows in-frame clones only, minus some. The sample has approximately 290,000 clones; about 85% are singletons. The sequenced sample was peripheral blood. Source of these receptors: a human donor with COVID-19, enrolled during active disease. The donor label of this sample is uncertain. The CDR3 runs from the conserved cysteine through the conserved F or W. Each record gives: clone size, J gene, D gene, V gene, CDR3 DNA, CDR3 protein. A D gene is named only where the DNA matches it firmly. The size of a clone is reported for some rows only, either as once, few or many, or as a class for expanded clones.

- TRBJ1-1 TRBD1 TRBV5-5 TGTGCCAGCTACTTACAGGGGTTGAGGACTGAAGCTTTCTTT CASYLQGLRTEAFF
- TRBJ2-2 TRBD2 TRBV3-1/TRBV3-2 TGTGCCAGCAGCCAAGGGGGCGGGAGGAGCACCGGGGAGCTGTTTTTT CASSQGGGRSTGELFF
few TRBJ1-5 TRBD1 TRBV4-3 TGCGCCAGCAGCCAAGCAGGGGGCGCCCAGCCCCAGCATTTT CASSQAGGAQPQHF
- TRBJ1-4 TRBD1 TRBV28 TGTGCCAGCAGTTTAGCAGGGGGCCTGACTGCAACTAATGAAAAACTGTTTTTT CASSLAGGLTATNEKLFF
- TRBJ1-4 - TRBV7-9 TGTGCCAGCAGCTCCCGACTTGGCCAGGGGGAAAAACTGTTTTTT CASSSRLGQGEKLFF
- TRBJ2-7 - TRBV28 TGTGCCAGCAGTCCCTCCGAGGCTAGAGGTTCTTACGAGCAGTACTTC CASSPSEARGSYEQYF
- TRBJ2-1 TRBD2 TRBV7-6 TGTGCCAGCAGCTTATCCCTAGCGGATTACAATGAGCAGTTCTTC CASSLSLADYNEQFF
- TRBJ1-1 - TRBV19 TGTGCCAGTAGTATGGGCCTAAACACTGAAGCTTTCTTT CASSMGLNTEAFF
once TRBJ2-1 TRBD2 TRBV5-4 TGTGCCAGCAGCTTACGACTAGCGGGAGGAAATGAGCAGTTCTTC CASSLRLAGGNEQFF
- TRBJ1-1 - TRBV19 TGTGCCAGTAGCACACAGGGAAACACTGAAGCTTTCTTT CASSTQGNTEAFF
few TRBJ2-5 TRBD2 TRBV7-8 TGTGCCAGCAGCTCCCGGGGGACTAGCGGGATTCGGATGGGGGAGACCCAGTACTTC CASSSRGTSGIRMGETQYF
- TRBJ2-1 TRBD1 TRBV5-6 TGTGCCAGCAGGTCCGGGACAGGGGGCGTTGGGGAGCAGTTCTTC CASRSGTGGVGEQFF
- TRBJ1-1 - TRBV5-4 TGTGCCAGCAGCTTGATGAGGGTCCCAGACACTGAAGCTTTCTTT CASSLMRVPDTEAFF
- TRBJ2-2 - TRBV19 TGTGCCAGTAGTATAACAGGGTACGCCGGGGAGCTGTTTTTT CASSITGYAGELFF
- TRBJ1-3 TRBD1 TRBV30 TGTGCCTGGAGTGGGGCAGGGGGGACTTTCTCTGGAAACACCATATATTTT CAWSGAGGTFSGNTIYF
- TRBJ1-4 - TRBV5-1 TGCGCCAGCAGCTTGGTAGGGAGGGATGAAAAACTGTTTTTT CASSLVGRDEKLFF
- TRBJ2-1 TRBD2 TRBV6-5 TGTGCCAGCAGGGCCGGGACTAGCGAGACCAATGAGCAGTTCTTC CASRAGTSETNEQFF
- TRBJ1-1 - TRBV6-5 TGTGCCAGCATCGACAGGGAAGCTTTCTTT CASIDREAFF
- TRBJ1-2 - TRBV9 TGTGCCAGCAGCGGGGCAGGGCTCGCTAACTATGGCTACACCTTC CASSGAGLANYGYTF
- TRBJ2-1 TRBD2 TRBV29-1 TGCAGCGTTGAAGACCAGCGGGAGGGCCGTGGTGAGCAGTTCTTC CSVEDQREGRGEQFF
- TRBJ2-5 TRBD2 TRBV5-4 TGTGCCAGCAGCACCCTTCGGGCTAGCGGGAAGGAGACCCAGTACTTC CASSTLRASGKETQYF
- TRBJ1-5 - TRBV9 TGTGCCAGCAGCGTAGATCCCGATCAGCCCCAGCATTTT CASSVDPDQPQHF
- TRBJ1-4 TRBD1 TRBV19 TGTGCCAGTACCGAGGACAGGGCAGATGAAAAACTGTTTTTT CASTEDRADEKLFF
- TRBJ1-4 - TRBV25-1 TGTGCCAGCAGTGAATATGCCGGGACTGATAATGAAAAACTGTTTTTT CASSEYAGTDNEKLFF
- TRBJ1-3 - TRBV19 TGTGCCAGCGGGGGGAAGGGCGCCTACGGAAACACCATATATTTT CASGGKGAYGNTIYF
- TRBJ1-6 - TRBV2 TGTGCCAGCAGTGAAGGGGGGGGTTCACCCCTCCACTTT CASSEGGGSPLHF
- TRBJ1-2 TRBD1 TRBV16 TGTGCCAGCAGCCCACAGGGGGCCCTTAACTATGGCTACACCTTC CASSPQGALNYGYTF
- TRBJ2-7 TRBD1 TRBV5-1 TGCGCCAGCAGCTTGGACGGGACAGGGACCGAGCAGTACTTC CASSLDGTGTEQYF
- TRBJ2-3 - TRBV30 TGTGCCTGGAGTGTTTATTACAGGGCTCGGACAGATACGCAGTATTTT CAWSVYYRARTDTQYF
- TRBJ1-5 TRBD1 TRBV18 TGTGCCAGCTCACCACCGGGGACAGGGGGCGGCAATCAGCCCCAGCATTTT CASSPPGTGGGNQPQHF
- TRBJ1-4 - TRBV18 TGTGCCAGCTCACCAACCAGGGAAGAAATTGAAAAACTGTTTTTT CASSPTREEIEKLFF
- TRBJ2-5 - TRBV5-1 TGCGCCAGCTCCAATCTAGAAACGGAGACCCAGTACTTC CASSNLETETQYF
- TRBJ2-3 - TRBV7-9 TGTGCCAGCAGCTGCCTCCGGGACTTGGAAAGCACAGATACGCAGTATTTT CASSCLRDLESTDTQYF
- TRBJ2-7 TRBD2 TRBV7-9 TGTGCCAGCAGCCCAAGACTAGCGGACTACGAGCAGTACTTC CASSPRLADYEQYF
- TRBJ2-7 TRBD1 TRBV5-6 TGTGCCAGCAACCGGGACAGGGGGAAAAACGAGCAGTACTTC CASNRDRGKNEQYF
- TRBJ2-7 TRBD2 TRBV4-3 TGCGCCAGCAGCCAAGGTCAAGCGGGGATTTACGAGCAGTACTTC CASSQGQAGIYEQYF
- TRBJ1-2 - TRBV27 TGTGCCAGCAGTTTAGGGCAGAGCTATGGCTACACCTTC CASSLGQSYGYTF
- TRBJ1-2 TRBD1 TRBV4-3 TGCGCCAGCAGCCAGGGACAGATAAACTATGGCTACACCTTC CASSQGQINYGYTF
- TRBJ1-2 - TRBV6-5 TGTGCCAGCCGCGGGGTCCCCACATATGGCTACACCTTC CASRGVPTYGYTF
few TRBJ1-2 - TRBV7-2 TGTGCCAGCAGCTTAACCAGGGAAGGCTATGGCTACACCTTC CASSLTREGYGYTF
once TRBJ1-2 TRBD1 TRBV3-1/TRBV3-2 TGTGCCAGCAGCCAAGATATTGGGACAGTTCGCTATGGCTACACCTTC CASSQDIGTVRYGYTF
- TRBJ2-7 TRBD2 TRBV5-1 TGCGCCAGCAGCTTGGCCGGGGCTAGCGGGACGCTCGAGCAGTACTTC CASSLAGASGTLEQYF
- TRBJ1-5 - TRBV19 TGTGCCAGTAGTACTCAAGTCGGGCAGCCCCAGCATTTT CASSTQVGQPQHF
- TRBJ2-3 TRBD2 TRBV10-3 TGTGCCAGTGGGCTAGCGGGAGACGGAGCAGATACGCAGTATTTT CASGLAGDGADTQYF
- TRBJ2-7 - TRBV4-3 TGCGCCAGCAGCCAAGACCGGGGGAGGGAGCAGTACTTC CASSQDRGREQYF
- TRBJ1-4 TRBD1 TRBV27 TGTGCCAGCAGTTTCCAGGGGGCCGATGAAAAACTGTTTTTT CASSFQGADEKLFF